What follows describes a single T cell receptor beta chain. No antigen is known for it. This sample is part of a study of T cells after yellow fever vaccination. Study conclusions and caveats: Among primary-vaccination clones, most reappeared after the booster, at roughly 95% for CD4 and about 90% for CD8. Of the clonotypes, a small share occurred in both CD4 and CD8 compartments. Any FACS-sorted repertoire could hold abundant clonotypes that contaminate it from the bulk population.

With 1 base removed from V and 4 bases from J, the gap between germline ends came to 18 bases. Germline V lookup: CDR1 MGHRA, CDR2 YSYEKL. The CDR3 extends over 17 amino acids. UMIs and a universal primer site were added when TCR cDNA was made by 5'RACE template switching. TCRdb used MiXCR to reprocess the 5' RACE reads, holding one entry per CDR3 protein. There are around 310,000 distinct CDR3 sequences in the sample; 3% to 4.5% occur only once, and around 24% lies in the top ten. This clonotype was sampled from a man in his late teens or twenties who received the YFV17D yellow fever vaccine. This chain links TRBV4-1 with TRBJ2-3; TRBD2 might be the D (6 bases). The source was PBMCs, collected 5 days after the yellow fever booster vaccination. CDR3 DNA sequence: TGCGCCAGCAGCCAAGGGGCGGGGACCAGACGGGCAGATACGCAGTATTTT. This translates into CASSQGAGTRRADTQYF.